Included here is one T cell receptor beta chain sequence, with context. The J segment lost 2 bases and the V segment lost 1 base, leaving 2 bases of the junction unmatched. From germline, CDR1 is SGHTA and CDR2 FQGNSA. The CDR3 contains 17 residues. In the original analysis: How many nucleated cells were present was estimated from reference gene primer amplification. Produced via immunoSEQ multiplex PCR; TCRdb's table is partial and in-frame only. V, J and clone size are those of that table, while D and trimming were read from the DNA. The sample includes 250,000 to 350,000 clones, approximately 90% of them seen just once. This record comes from a study of blood T cell repertoires in COVID-19. Background on the study: Samples of COVID-19 (acute and convalescent) were obtained from the United States, Italy and Spain. PBMCs, B-cell-depleted T cells, or T cells provided the cDNA or gDNA that made up the material.

The sample comprised peripheral blood. The receptor was derived from a man between 18 and 29 years old with active or convalescent COVID-19. The chain is built from TRBV7-2 and TRBJ2-3; TRBD2 aligns across 14 bases. The CDR3 region is CASSLGTSGGNTDTQYF. CDR3 in DNA: TGTGCCAGCAGCTTAGGGACTAGCGGGGGGAACACAGATACGCAGTATTTT.